The T cell receptor beta chain under discussion was sequenced for a study of early T cells in non-severe SARS-CoV-2 infection. General study points: The VDJdb matching leaned toward anti-spike CD8 responses and overlooked private and CD4 specificities.

This clonotype was observed a handful of times. Its antigen is not known. TCRdb reprocessed the 5' RACE reads via MiXCR and lists one record per CDR3 protein. The sample lists fewer than 35,000 distinct CDR3 sequences, 5.7% occurring once. The CDR3 has 13 residues. The V gene's germline CDR1 is DFQATT and CDR2 SNEGSKA (reference sequence). Trimming took 6 bases from V and 8 from J, leaving 19 bases between them. The TCR comes from an adult who was a healthcare worker with PCR-confirmed SARS-CoV-2 infection or an uninfected control (not recorded which). This chain connects TRBV20-1 to TRBJ1-2; D is ambiguous. Source material: whole blood. CDR3 bases: TGCAGTGCGAATCCGGGCCAATCGGGGGGCTACACCTTC. Translation: CSANPGQSGGYTF.